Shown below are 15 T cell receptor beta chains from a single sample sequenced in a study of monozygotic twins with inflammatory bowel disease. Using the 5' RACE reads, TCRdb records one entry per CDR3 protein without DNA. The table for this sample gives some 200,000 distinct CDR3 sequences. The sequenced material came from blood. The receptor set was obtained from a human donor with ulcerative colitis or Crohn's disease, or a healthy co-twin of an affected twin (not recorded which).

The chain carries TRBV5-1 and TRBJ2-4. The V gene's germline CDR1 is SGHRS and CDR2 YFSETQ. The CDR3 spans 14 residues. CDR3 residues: CASSQSLAKNIQYF.

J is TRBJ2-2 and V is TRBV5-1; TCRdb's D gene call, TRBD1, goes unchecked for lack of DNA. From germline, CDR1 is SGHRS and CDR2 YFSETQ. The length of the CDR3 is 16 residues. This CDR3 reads CASSWPGQGQTGELFF.

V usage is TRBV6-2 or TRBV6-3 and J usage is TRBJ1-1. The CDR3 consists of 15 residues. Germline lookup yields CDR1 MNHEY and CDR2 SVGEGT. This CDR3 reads CASSYRGLTGRKAFF.

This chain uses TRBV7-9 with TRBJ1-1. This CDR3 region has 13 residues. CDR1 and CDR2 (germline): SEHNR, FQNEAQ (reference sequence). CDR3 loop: CASSSTRDTEAFF.

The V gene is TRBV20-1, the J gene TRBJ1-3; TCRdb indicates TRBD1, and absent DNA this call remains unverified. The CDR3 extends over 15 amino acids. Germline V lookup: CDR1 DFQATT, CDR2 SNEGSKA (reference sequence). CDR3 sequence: CSARDRDRAGNTIYF.

The CDR3 loop is CASSLEAGGLFF. The gene calls are TRBV7-3 and TRBJ2-1; no DNA is available, so the TRBD2 call from TCRdb remains unchecked. Germline V gene data show CDR1 as SGHTA and CDR2 as FQGTGA. The CDR3 has 12 residues.

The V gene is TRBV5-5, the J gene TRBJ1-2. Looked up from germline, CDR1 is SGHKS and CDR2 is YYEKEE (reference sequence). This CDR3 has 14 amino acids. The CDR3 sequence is CASSLAWEGYGYTF.

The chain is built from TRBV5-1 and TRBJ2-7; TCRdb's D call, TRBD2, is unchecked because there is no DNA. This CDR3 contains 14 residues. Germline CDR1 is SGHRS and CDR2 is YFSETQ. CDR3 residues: CASSPSSGPYEQYF. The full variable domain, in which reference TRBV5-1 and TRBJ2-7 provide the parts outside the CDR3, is KAGVTQTPRYLIKTRGQQVTLSCSPISGHRSVSWYQQTPGQGLQFLFEYFSETQRNKGNFPGRFSGRQFSNSRSEMNVSTLELGDSALYLCASSPSSGPYEQYFGPGTRLTVT.

The CDR3 loop reads CSVSFILQGRETQYF. The gene calls are TRBV20-1 and TRBJ2-5; TCRdb outputs TRBD1, but without DNA this stays unchecked. The CDR3 totals 15 residues. Germline V lookup: CDR1 DFQATT, CDR2 SNEGSKA (reference sequence).

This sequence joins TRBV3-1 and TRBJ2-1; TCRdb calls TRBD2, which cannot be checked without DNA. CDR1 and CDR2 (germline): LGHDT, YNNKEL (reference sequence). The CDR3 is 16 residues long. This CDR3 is CASSPLASGGHNEQFF.

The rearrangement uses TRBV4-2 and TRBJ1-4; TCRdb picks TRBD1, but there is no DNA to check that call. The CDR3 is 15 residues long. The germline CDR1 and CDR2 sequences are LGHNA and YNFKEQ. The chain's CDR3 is CASSQDPTGAEKLFF.

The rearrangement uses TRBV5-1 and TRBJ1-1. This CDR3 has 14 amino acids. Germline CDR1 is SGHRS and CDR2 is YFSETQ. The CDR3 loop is CASSPAGGYTEAFF.

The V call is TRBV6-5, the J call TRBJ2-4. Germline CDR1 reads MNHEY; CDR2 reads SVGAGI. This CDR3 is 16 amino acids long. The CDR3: CASSYSGKLAKNIQYF.

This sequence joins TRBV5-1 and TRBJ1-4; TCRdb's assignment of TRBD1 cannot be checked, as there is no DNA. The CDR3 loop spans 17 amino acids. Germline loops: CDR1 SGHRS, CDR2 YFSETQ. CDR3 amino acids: CASSGGPGAPTNEKLFF.

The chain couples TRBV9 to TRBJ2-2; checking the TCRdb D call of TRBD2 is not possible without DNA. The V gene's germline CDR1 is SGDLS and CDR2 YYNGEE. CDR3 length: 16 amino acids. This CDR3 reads CASSTQGRAGTGELFF.